These 32 T cell receptor beta chains were all obtained from the same sample, sequenced in a study of shared clonotypes between healthy human individuals. Naive CD8 cells were CD45RO-negative, positively selected for CCR7, excluding terminally differentiated effector memory CD45RA+ cells. The assay was immunoSEQ multiplex PCR, and TCRdb's table has in-frame clones only and misses some. The data contain about 2.1 million clones, 90% to 95% of them singletons. Sequencing was carried out using naive CD8+ T cells from PBMCs. These receptor sequences come from a young man in good health. Some clones in this sample may be carry-over from other donors' samples.

The chain links TRBV7-9 to TRBJ2-5; 14 bases are shared with TRBD2. The CDR3 spans 15 residues. The V segment lost 5 bases and the J segment 4 bases; nucleotides outside the gene matches: 3. Germline values: CDR1 SEHNR, CDR2 FQNEAQ (reference sequence). The CDR3 DNA follows: TGTGCCAGCAGCCCAGGGACTAGCGGGAGAGAGACCCAGTACTTC. The encoded protein is CASSPGTSGRETQYF.

This chain uses TRBV4-3 with TRBJ2-1, with TRBD2 identical over 7 bases. The CDR3 is 17 residues long. Germline trimming cut 0 bases from V and 7 bases from J; bases unmatched to any gene: 12. Germline CDR1 is LGHNA and CDR2 is YSLEER. CDR3 residues: CASSQDVGGVLQNEQFF. Here the CDR3 DNA reads TGCGCCAGCAGCCAAGATGTGGGGGGGGTCCTACAGAATGAGCAGTTCTTC.

The table lists this clone with a count of one. The chain combines TRBV6-1 with TRBJ1-1; possibly TRBD1 for D (5 bases). CDR3 length equals 15 residues. Germline V gene data show CDR1 as MNHNS and CDR2 as SASEGT. Trimming shortened V by 5 bases and J by 1 base, and 14 bases separated the two germline ends. In DNA, the CDR3 is TGTGCCAGCAGTCCGAGAAGGGGTAAGAACACTGAAGCTTTCTTT. This gives the protein CASSPRRGKNTEAFF.

The chain is built from TRBV7-9 and TRBJ1-4, with no clear D. There are 13 residues in the CDR3. V was clipped by 6 bases and J by 2 bases, with 7 bases between them. Per the germline V gene, CDR1 is SEHNR and CDR2 is FQNEAQ (reference sequence). The CDR3 nucleotides are TGTGCCAGCAGGCAGAGGACTAATGAAAAACTGTTTTTT. Protein sequence: CASRQRTNEKLFF.

The rearrangement uses TRBV7-8 and TRBJ2-3, with 13 nucleotides matching TRBD2. This CDR3 is 14 amino acids long. V lost 4 bases, J lost 10 bases, and 5 bases stayed unmatched. Germline V gene lookup returns CDR1 SGHVS and CDR2 FQNEAQ. The CDR3 reads CASSSPGLAGSQYF. The CDR3 nucleotides are TGTGCCAGCAGCTCCCCGGGACTAGCGGGATCGCAGTATTTT.

The gene calls are TRBV7-9 and TRBJ2-3; tentative D call: TRBD2 (6 bases). The germline V gene encodes CDR1 SEHNR and CDR2 FQNEAQ (reference sequence). The V and J ends lost 7 bases and 6 bases respectively, with 17 bases between them. The CDR3 is 14 amino acids. The CDR3 DNA sequence: TGTGCCAGCACCCCGCCGGGGGATCAGGATACGCAGTATTTT. Protein sequence: CASTPPGDQDTQYF.

The V call is TRBV4-3, the J call TRBJ2-7; D is unclear. The CDR3 extends over 16 amino acids. Germline V gene data show CDR1 as LGHNA and CDR2 as YSLEER. The germline V and J ends were trimmed by 4 bases and 0 bases, with 16 bases remaining between them. CDR3 sequence reads: CASSRLSSSSSYEQYF. DNA for the CDR3: TGCGCCAGCAGCCGATTGTCGAGCAGTAGCTCCTACGAGCAGTACTTC.

The chain employs TRBV10-3 and TRBJ1-5; 11 positions match TRBD1. This CDR3 has 13 residues. Germline V CDR1 and CDR2: ENHRY, SYGVKD. V lost 6 bases, J lost 5 bases, and 0 bases stayed unmatched. The CDR3 DNA follows: TGTGCCATCAGGGGACAGGGGGATCAGCCCCAGCATTTT. Its protein product is CAIRGQGDQPQHF.

The genes are TRBV5-1 and TRBJ1-1, with D uncertain. Per the germline V gene, CDR1 is SGHRS and CDR2 is YFSETQ. Between the trimmed V and J ends, which lost 2 bases and 0 bases, there was a span of 14 bases. The CDR3 totals 16 residues. The CDR3 nucleotides read TGCGCCAGCAGCTTCAAAATGTCGTCGGTGAACACTGAAGCTTTCTTT. Translated: CASSFKMSSVNTEAFF.

This sequence joins TRBV5-1 and TRBJ2-1, with D perhaps matching TRBD2 (5 bases). CDR3 length equals 16 residues. V lost 1 base, J lost 0 bases, and 11 bases lay in between. The germline CDR1 and CDR2 sequences are SGHRS and YFSETQ. The CDR3 protein is CASSLIGGRSYNEQFF. The CDR3 region has the DNA TGCGCCAGCAGCTTGATCGGCGGGCGCTCCTACAATGAGCAGTTCTTC.

The sample holds a few counts of this clone. The same CDR3 can be traced to other DNA sequences in this sample. The chain joins TRBV11-2 to TRBJ2-7; TRBD2 matches at 10 bases. The CDR3 has 15 residues. V trimming: 1 base; J trimming: 3 bases; junction bases outside the gene matches: 3. CDR1 and CDR2 from the germline V gene are SGHAT and FQNNGV. CDR3 DNA sequence: TGTGCCAGCAGCTTAGGGGCTAGCGGGAGCTACGAGCAGTACTTC. Translating gives CASSLGASGSYEQYF.

The V call is TRBV6-1, the J call TRBJ2-7; D possibly uses TRBD1 or TRBD2 (7 bases each). The V gene lost 4 bases and the J gene lost 2 bases, with 15 bases spanning the gap. The V gene's germline CDR1 is MNHNS and CDR2 SASEGT. This CDR3 is built from 15 residues. This chain's CDR3 is CASSAPRGRAYEQYF. The CDR3 nucleotides read TGTGCCAGCAGTGCCCCCAGGGGGAGGGCCTACGAGCAGTACTTC.

The chain carries TRBV27 and TRBJ1-1; D ambiguous. V was trimmed by 8 bases and J by 0 bases, leaving 19 bases between them. The V gene's germline CDR1 is MNHEY and CDR2 SMNVEV (reference sequence). This CDR3 is 16 amino acids long. CDR3 coding DNA: TGTGCCAGCTGTTCACCCCGGGAAAACATGAACACTGAAGCTTTCTTT. This gives the protein CASCSPRENMNTEAFF.

The J gene is TRBJ2-1, the V gene TRBV29-1, with unresolved D. The germline V gene encodes CDR1 SQVTM and CDR2 ANQGSEA. CDR3 size: 11 residues. With 8 bases removed from V and 8 bases from J, the gap between germline ends came to 13 bases. The CDR3 coding sequence is TGCAGCTCTCAAATGGGCGATGAGCAGTTCTTC. It encodes CSSQMGDEQFF.

The chain combines TRBV5-4 with TRBJ1-1, with TRBD1 as a possible D gene (6 bases). There are 17 residues in the CDR3. The germline CDR1 and CDR2 sequences are SGHNT and YYREEE (reference sequence). The V end lost 0 bases, the J end lost 0 bases, and 15 bases lay between the germline ends. CDR3 loop: CASSLEGVRAVNTEAFF. DNA of the CDR3: TGTGCCAGCAGCTTGGAGGGGGTCCGGGCCGTGAACACTGAAGCTTTCTTT.

The rearrangement links TRBV15 to TRBJ2-5; perhaps TRBD2 as D (6 bases). The CDR3 runs to 17 residues. Deletions cut 3 bases from V and 2 bases from J, with 19 bases between. The germline gives CDR1 LNHNV, CDR2 YYDKDF (reference sequence). The CDR3 protein is CATSSLTSGVRQETQYF. CDR3 sequence (DNA): TGTGCCACCAGCAGCCTAACCTCGGGGGTCCGGCAAGAGACCCAGTACTTC.

The chain recombines TRBV7-3 with TRBJ2-7; 12 nucleotides line up with TRBD2. Per germline, CDR1 SGHTA and CDR2 FQGTGA. This CDR3 is built from 13 residues. Trimming at V came to 5 bases and at J to 7 bases, leaving 3 bases not matched to a gene. The CDR3 DNA reads as TGTGCCAGCAGCCCCGGACTAGCGGGAGAGCAGTACTTC. Its translation: CASSPGLAGEQYF.

The V call is TRBV7-9, the J call TRBJ1-1; D is unclear. Trimming stripped 2 bases from V and 5 bases from J, with 9 bases between. This CDR3 has 13 amino acids. Germline CDR1 and CDR2: SEHNR and FQNEAQ (reference sequence). CDR3 in DNA: TGTGCCAGCAGCTTAAATGACGAAACTGAAGCTTTCTTT. Protein sequence: CASSLNDETEAFF. Filled out from reference TRBV7-9 and TRBJ1-1, the complete variable domain reads DTGVSQNPRHKITKRGQNVTFRCDPISEHNRLYWYRQTLGQGPEFLTYFQNEAQLEKSRLLSDRFSAERPKGSFSTLEIQRTEQGDSAMYLCASSLNDETEAFFGQGTRLTVV.

Written as DNA, the CDR3 is TGTGCCAGCAGCAGCCGAACCGGGACAGGGCCCGACACCGGGGAGCTGTTTTTT. Amino acids: CASSSRTGTGPDTGELFF. This chain uses TRBV7-9 with TRBJ2-2; 9 bases are shared with TRBD1. From germline, CDR1 is SEHNR and CDR2 FQNEAQ (reference sequence). J lost 3 bases, V lost 5 bases, and 13 bases had no gene match. CDR3 size: 18 residues.

As DNA, the CDR3 is TGTGCCAGCAGGCCTATCAGTGTGGCTAATGAAAAACTGTTTTTT. Residues: CASRPISVANEKLFF. The chain couples TRBV28 to TRBJ1-4; D gene uncertain. Deletions cut 6 bases from V and 3 bases from J, with 14 bases between. The CDR3 extends over 15 amino acids. Per germline, CDR1 MDHEN and CDR2 SYDVKM.

The chain employs TRBV9 and TRBJ2-1; D remains unclear. The ends were cut back, 5 bases at V and 0 bases at J, with 12 bases in the middle. Germline CDR1 and CDR2: SGDLS and YYNGEE. The CDR3 totals 15 residues. The CDR3 DNA sequence: TGTGCCAGCAGTTTAAGGGCTCCCTCCTACAATGAGCAGTTCTTC. Its protein is CASSLRAPSYNEQFF.

The chain links TRBV21-1 to TRBJ1-5. TRBV21-1 is designated a pseudogene. The CDR3 has 19 residues. CDR3 in amino acids: CASSKGGEYRRRSNQPQHF. Here the CDR3 DNA reads TGTGCCAGCAGCAAGGGTGGGGAGTACAGGAGGCGAAGCAATCAGCCCCAGCATTTT.

The V call is TRBV6-5, the J call TRBJ1-1; perhaps TRBD1 as D (5 bases). CDR1 MNHEY and CDR2 SVGAGI come from the germline V gene. V shed 5 bases and J shed 6 bases, with 19 bases lying between them. The CDR3 has 15 amino acids. The CDR3: CASSPAPGGESEAFF. The DNA for the CDR3 is TGTGCCAGCAGTCCCGCCCCCGGGGGGGAGTCTGAAGCTTTCTTT.

The CDR3 DNA is TGTGCCAGCAGCTTAAATTTACAGGCCAATGAGCAGTTCTTC. Translated, it gives CASSLNLQANEQFF. The chain couples TRBV7-9 to TRBJ2-1, with D perhaps matching TRBD1 (5 bases). V lost 2 bases and J lost 6, with 11 bases in between. This CDR3 region has 14 residues. Germline CDR1 reads SEHNR; CDR2 reads FQNEAQ (reference sequence).

This clone has only one observation. V is TRBV5-6 and J is TRBJ2-1; a possible D gene is TRBD2 (5 bases). Per germline, CDR1 SGHDT and CDR2 YYEEEE. Trimming pared 0 bases from V and 4 bases from J, leaving 11 bases between. The CDR3 loop spans 15 amino acids. This chain's CDR3 is CASSLVRDWYNEQFF. The CDR3 region has the DNA TGTGCCAGCAGCTTGGTACGGGATTGGTACAATGAGCAGTTCTTC.

To note about this clone: The sample contains more than one DNA sequence encoding this CDR3. The chain joins TRBV7-8 to TRBJ1-5, with D tentatively TRBD1 (6 bases). Per germline, CDR1 SGHVS and CDR2 FQNEAQ. The CDR3 is 14 residues long. V shed 1 base and J shed 7 bases, with 11 bases lying between them. Here the CDR3 DNA reads TGTGCCAGCAGCTTAGGGGGGCGGGGACAGCCCCAGCATTTT. Its translation: CASSLGGRGQPQHF.

The V gene is TRBV19, the J gene TRBJ1-2; TRBD1 might be the D (5 bases). V gave up 5 bases and J gave up 1 base, with 14 bases separating them. Germline V gene data show CDR1 as LNHDA and CDR2 as SQIVND (reference sequence). This CDR3 has 15 residues. CDR3: CASSPDRPFNYGYTF. The CDR3 bases are TGTGCCAGTAGTCCCGACAGACCATTTAACTATGGCTACACCTTC.

This clone was found once. This chain uses TRBV5-6 with TRBJ2-2; no clear D gene. The CDR3 extends over 15 amino acids. The V end lost 5 bases, the J end lost 2 bases, and 13 bases lay between the germline ends. Germline-derived CDR1 and CDR2 are SGHDT and YYEEEE. CDR3 amino acids: CASSRPVDNTGELFF. CDR3 DNA sequence: TGTGCCAGCAGTCGGCCGGTGGATAACACCGGGGAGCTGTTTTTT.

This chain joins TRBV4-1 and TRBJ2-5, with TRBD2 matching over 11 bases. The CDR3 is made up of 17 amino acids. The V gene's germline CDR1 is MGHRA and CDR2 YSYEKL. V gave up 4 bases and J gave up 0 bases; unmatched junction bases: 7. The CDR3 nucleotides are TGCGCCAGCAGCCCCGGACTAGCGGGCCCGTACCAAGAGACCCAGTACTTC. This sequence encodes CASSPGLAGPYQETQYF.

The rearrangement uses TRBV28 and TRBJ2-1; 7 nucleotides align to TRBD2. Germline V CDR1 and CDR2: MDHEN, SYDVKM. The V gene end was trimmed by 4 bases and the J gene end by 5 bases; junction bases not matched to a gene: 5. The CDR3 covers 14 residues. Here the CDR3 DNA reads TGTGCCAGCAGTTGGACTAGAGGGAACAATGAGCAGTTCTTC. Translated, it gives CASSWTRGNNEQFF.

About this clone: The sample contains more than one DNA sequence encoding this CDR3. This chain joins TRBV4-1 and TRBJ1-1; D not resolved. CDR1 is MGHRA, CDR2 YSYEKL, per germline. The CDR3 length is 13 residues. Trimming removed 4 bases at V and 3 bases at J, with 9 bases between. CDR3 loop: CASSPRRDTEAFF. CDR3 DNA sequence: TGCGCCAGCAGCCCCCGGCGGGACACTGAAGCTTTCTTT.

The rearrangement joins TRBV19 to TRBJ2-2; 8 bases align to TRBD1. V was pared by 5 bases and J by 8 bases, with 10 bases of the junction left unmatched. Per germline, CDR1 LNHDA and CDR2 SQIVND (reference sequence). The CDR3 extends over 15 amino acids. CDR3 in DNA: TGTGCCAGTAGTGCTTTGAGGACAGGGTCGGGGGAGCTGTTTTTT. Its translation is CASSALRTGSGELFF.